Listed below are T cell receptor beta chains from one sample, sequenced in a study of T cell changes during pregnancy in multiple sclerosis. The data were produced by immunoSEQ multiplex PCR, yet TCRdb's version contains in-frame clones alone and is incomplete. The data hold around 30,000 clones, with just over 90% observed a single time. The sequencing used CD8+ T cells from peripheral blood mononuclear cells, collected in the second trimester of pregnancy. These receptors all come from a female donor with multiple sclerosis, enrolled in a pregnancy study. Each CDR3 is given with its conserved first and last residue. A D gene is named only where the DNA matches it firmly. Only part of the rows carry a size: once, few, many, or a class if the clone is expanded.

j_call	v_call	d_call	clone_size	cdr3_nt	cdr3_aa
TRBJ2-7	TRBV4-2	NA	NA	TGTGCCAGCAGCCAAGTCTTATCCTACGAGCAGTACTTC	CASSQVLSYEQYF
TRBJ2-2	TRBV5-6	NA	NA	TGTGCCAGCACCGTCACCGGGGAGCTGTTTTTT	CASTVTGELFF
TRBJ2-7	TRBV6-5	NA	NA	TGTGCCAGCAGTCTACTAGCTGCCGAGCAGTACTTC	CASSLLAAEQYF
TRBJ2-1	TRBV5-1	TRBD2	NA	TGCGCCAGCAGCTCGCCTCTAGCGGGAGTATTTAATGAGCAGTTCTTC	CASSSPLAGVFNEQFF
TRBJ1-2	TRBV29-1	TRBD1	NA	TGCAGCGTTGAATTAGGGGACAGGGGGCTATATGGCTACACCTTC	CSVELGDRGLYGYTF
TRBJ2-1	TRBV27	TRBD2	once	TGTGCCAGCAGGCCGATAGGGGTAGCGGGAGACAATGAGCAGTTCTTC	CASRPIGVAGDNEQFF
TRBJ2-1	TRBV11-2	TRBD2	NA	TGTGCCAGCAGCCCGACTAGCGGGCTACCTGTTGGCAATGAGCAGTTCTTC	CASSPTSGLPVGNEQFF
TRBJ2-7	TRBV10-1	NA	NA	TGCGCCAGCAGTGAGACCGAGAGCTCCTACGAGCAGTACTTC	CASSETESSYEQYF
TRBJ2-5	TRBV6-1	TRBD1	NA	TGTGCCAGCAGGAGGGGGACAGGGGGCCAAGAGACCCAGTACTTC	CASRRGTGGQETQYF
TRBJ1-1	TRBV30	TRBD1	NA	TGTGCCTGGAGATTAGACAGGGAGGCTTTCTTT	CAWRLDREAFF
TRBJ2-7	TRBV13	NA	NA	TGTGCCAGCAGGCTCCAGGGGTCCTACGAGCAGTACTTC	CASRLQGSYEQYF
TRBJ2-3	TRBV5-4	TRBD2	NA	TGTGCCAGCAGCCCCAGGGGACTAGCGCACCATGACACTAGCACAGATACGCAGTATTTT	CASSPRGLAHHDTSTDTQYF
TRBJ1-1	TRBV7-8	TRBD1	NA	TGTGCCAGCAGCCCACAGACAGGGCTGTACACTGAAGCTTTCTTT	CASSPQTGLYTEAFF
TRBJ2-7	TRBV30	NA	NA	TGTGCCTTTACGGGTCGGGACAACTCAGCCTACGAGCAGTACTTC	CAFTGRDNSAYEQYF
TRBJ2-4	TRBV9	TRBD1	NA	TGTGCCAGCAGCATGGGACAGGAAAACATTCAGTACTTC	CASSMGQENIQYF
TRBJ2-1	TRBV29-1	TRBD2	NA	TGCAGCGCCAGACTAGCGGGATCCTACAATGAGCAGTTCTTC	CSARLAGSYNEQFF
TRBJ1-1	TRBV5-6	NA	NA	TGTGCCAGCAGGATGACAGAGGACACTGAAGCTTTCTTT	CASRMTEDTEAFF
TRBJ2-7	TRBV5-6	NA	NA	TGTGCCAGCAGCGACGGGATCTCATACGAGCAGTACTTC	CASSDGISYEQYF
TRBJ2-7	TRBV5-4	TRBD1	NA	TGTGCCAGCAGCTTGTGGGACAGGGTCTACGAGCAGTACTTC	CASSLWDRVYEQYF
TRBJ1-5	TRBV15	TRBD1	NA	TGTGCCACCAGCAGGTCCCGGGACAGGAATAGCAATCAGCCCCAGCATTTT	CATSRSRDRNSNQPQHF
TRBJ1-3	TRBV5-1	NA	NA	TGCGCCAGCACAGCAGGGGACGTACTTTCCGGAAACACCATATATTTT	CASTAGDVLSGNTIYF
TRBJ2-7	TRBV28	TRBD2	NA	TGTGCCAGCACACCTCTAGCGGGGTTGATCTACGAGCAGTACTTC	CASTPLAGLIYEQYF
TRBJ2-1	TRBV29-1	TRBD1	NA	TGCAGCGTCGCCGGGACAGGGAGGGGAGTGACCTACAATGAGCAGTTCTTC	CSVAGTGRGVTYNEQFF
TRBJ2-2	TRBV30	NA	NA	TGTGCCTGGAGTGGATCGGGGGAACAGCTGTTTTTT	CAWSGSGEQLFF
TRBJ1-2	TRBV18	NA	NA	TGTGCCAGCTCACCACTAAGAAGGGGACTCTATGGCTACACCTTC	CASSPLRRGLYGYTF
TRBJ1-2	TRBV28	NA	NA	TGTGCCAGCAGGGGGAGACAGGCCTTTTCAGACTATGGCTACACCTTC	CASRGRQAFSDYGYTF
TRBJ2-1	TRBV5-1	TRBD1	NA	TGCGCCAGCAGCTGGACAGGGGGCTCCTACAATGAGCAGTTCTTC	CASSWTGGSYNEQFF
TRBJ2-1	TRBV9	TRBD1	NA	TGTGCCAGCAGCGAGCAGGGGGTAACCTACAATGAGCAGTTCTTC	CASSEQGVTYNEQFF
TRBJ2-7	TRBV27	TRBD1	NA	TGTGCCAGCAGTCCCGACAGGGGGCTATTGGATGAGCAGTACTTC	CASSPDRGLLDEQYF
TRBJ2-5	TRBV11-2	NA	NA	TGTGCCAGCAGCCGAATTACAGGGTCCGTCGAGACCCAGTACTTC	CASSRITGSVETQYF
TRBJ2-2	TRBV19	TRBD2	NA	TGTGCCAGTAGTCGGGGAGGGCGGGAGGACACCGGGGAGCTGTTTTTT	CASSRGGREDTGELFF
TRBJ2-7	TRBV9	TRBD2	NA	TGTGCCAGCAGCGCGGGGACTAGTGCAGTCTACGAGCAGTACTTC	CASSAGTSAVYEQYF
TRBJ2-1	TRBV10-3	NA	NA	TGTGCCATCACCCCCCCCGGTGAATCCTCCTACAATGAGCAGTTCTTC	CAITPPGESSYNEQFF
TRBJ1-5	TRBV21-1	NA	NA	TGTGCCAGCAGACCAACAGGGTTGGGTAATCAGCCCCAGCATTTT	CASRPTGLGNQPQHF
TRBJ2-7	TRBV13	TRBD2	NA	TGTGCCAGCAGTTCTTCACTAGCGGGAGGGCCCGAGCAGTACTTC	CASSSSLAGGPEQYF
TRBJ2-7	TRBV13	NA	NA	TGTGCCAGCAGCTCGTCCGGGACAAATTCCTACGAGCAGTACTTC	CASSSSGTNSYEQYF
TRBJ1-1	TRBV19	TRBD1	NA	TGTGCCAGCGGACAGGTTATGAACACTGAAGCTTTCTTT	CASGQVMNTEAFF
TRBJ1-2	TRBV6-6	NA	NA	TGTGCCAGCAGTCATGGGACAAATGGCTACACCTTC	CASSHGTNGYTF
TRBJ2-4	TRBV18	TRBD2	few	TGTGCCAGCTCACCACCGGGACTAGCGGGAGGTAACATTCAGTACTTC	CASSPPGLAGGNIQYF
TRBJ1-2	TRBV28	TRBD1	large	TGTGCCAGCAGTCTTCTCCGAGACAGGGCCCACGCCGGCTATGGCTACACCTTC	CASSLLRDRAHAGYGYTF
TRBJ2-5	TRBV5-7	NA	few	TGTGCCAGCAGGAGGTGTTACTTC	CASRRCYF
TRBJ2-7	TRBV11-2	TRBD1	NA	TGTGCCAGCAGCACCTGGGACCCGGGACAGGCCATCTACGAGCAGTACTTC	CASSTWDPGQAIYEQYF
TRBJ1-1	TRBV4-1	TRBD1	NA	TGCGCCAGCAGCCAGCCGACAGGGAGGACTGAAGCTTTCTTT	CASSQPTGRTEAFF
TRBJ2-3	TRBV6-5	TRBD1	NA	TGTGCCAGCAGTTACCAACAGGGGTATGAGGCAGATACGCAGTATTTT	CASSYQQGYEADTQYF
TRBJ2-7	TRBV19	TRBD2	NA	TGTGCCAGTAGTATAGCCCTAGCGGGAGGCTACGAGCAGTACTTC	CASSIALAGGYEQYF
TRBJ2-5	TRBV14	TRBD1	NA	TGTGCCAGCAGCCAAGATTACAGGGGACAAGAGACCCAGTACTTC	CASSQDYRGQETQYF
TRBJ2-3	TRBV4-1	TRBD2	NA	TGCGCCAGCAGCCAACTAGCGGGAGGCGAAGATACGCAGTATTTT	CASSQLAGGEDTQYF
TRBJ2-7	TRBV29-1	TRBD2	once	TGCAGCGTTGAAAGACCGGGAGGGAGCTCCTACGAGCAGTACTTC	CSVERPGGSSYEQYF
TRBJ2-1	TRBV13	TRBD2	NA	TGTGCCAGCAGCTTAGGCCGGGGGGAGGGCCTAGGCAATGAGCAGTTCTTC	CASSLGRGEGLGNEQFF
TRBJ1-2	TRBV4-1	NA	NA	TGCGCCAGCAGCCAAGGGGAGGCCGGCTACACCTTC	CASSQGEAGYTF
TRBJ2-7	TRBV11-2	TRBD2	NA	TGTGCCAGCAGCCAACTAGCGGGCGCCGCCTACGAGCAGTACTTC	CASSQLAGAAYEQYF
TRBJ2-5	TRBV7-2	TRBD1	NA	TGTGCCAGCAGCTCCAAACAGGGGGCGCTAGGGGAGACCCAGTACTTC	CASSSKQGALGETQYF
TRBJ2-3	TRBV7-2	NA	NA	TGTGCCAGCAGCGCAGCCCCCTCCGGGGACTGGGACACAGATACGCAGTATTTT	CASSAAPSGDWDTDTQYF
TRBJ2-1	TRBV15	TRBD2	NA	TGTGCCACCAGCAGAGATCTGGCGGGAGGGGGGGATGAGCAGTTCTTC	CATSRDLAGGGDEQFF
TRBJ2-2	TRBV6-1	NA	NA	TGTGCCAGCAGTGAAATTGGACTAGGGGAGCTGTTTTTT	CASSEIGLGELFF
TRBJ2-2	TRBV4-1	NA	NA	TGCGCCAGCAGCCAAGCTCTAGTCTCCACCGGGGAGCTGTTTTTT	CASSQALVSTGELFF
TRBJ1-2	TRBV5-6	NA	NA	TGTGCCAGCAGCTTGGTTCTGACAGAGAACTATGGCTACACCTTC	CASSLVLTENYGYTF
TRBJ2-7	TRBV18	TRBD1	NA	TGTGCCAGCTCACCGACCAAGGGACAGGCTAATTCCTACGAGCAGTACTTC	CASSPTKGQANSYEQYF